This TCR beta chain was captured by sequencing in a study of T cell responses to AZD1222 COVID-19 vaccine. Regarding the study as a whole: Spike was spanned by vaccine-associated CD4 TCRs, with dominance at 160-218 and 743-854. In a largely white British group with more females than males, clonal diversity was possibly underestimated.

This table comes from immunoSEQ multiplex PCR, and its TCRdb copy is limited to in-frame clones, with some not included. The repertoire holds about 86,000 clones, with roughly 80% as singletons. Turning to this clone: Antigen: not known.

The CDR3 covers 15 residues. Unmatched junction bases numbered 2, after V lost 4 bases and J lost 5 bases. Germline loops: CDR1 MRHNA, CDR2 SNTAGT. This specimen was peripheral blood, taken on day 0 of AZD1222 vaccination. The rearrangement uses TRBV6-4 and TRBJ2-1; 13 nucleotides align to TRBD2. The clonotype comes from an adult in good health. The CDR3 region is CASSVGTSGNNEQFF. In DNA, the CDR3 is TGTGCCAGCAGTGTAGGGACTAGCGGGAACAATGAGCAGTTCTTC.